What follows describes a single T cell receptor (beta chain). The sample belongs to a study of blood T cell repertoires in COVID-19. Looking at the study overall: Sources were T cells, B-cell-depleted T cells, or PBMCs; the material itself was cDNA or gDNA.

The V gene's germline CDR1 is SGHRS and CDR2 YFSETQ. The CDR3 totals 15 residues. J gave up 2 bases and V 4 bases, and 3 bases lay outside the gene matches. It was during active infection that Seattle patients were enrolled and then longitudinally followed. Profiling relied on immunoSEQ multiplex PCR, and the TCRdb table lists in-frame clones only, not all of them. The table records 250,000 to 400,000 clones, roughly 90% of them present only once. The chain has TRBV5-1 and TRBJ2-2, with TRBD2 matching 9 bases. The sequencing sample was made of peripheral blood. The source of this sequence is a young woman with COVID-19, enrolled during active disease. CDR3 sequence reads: CASSRLAANTGELFF. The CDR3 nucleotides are TGCGCCAGCAGCCGACTAGCGGCAAACACCGGGGAGCTGTTTTTT.